The 20 T cell receptor beta chains reported below all come from one sample, sequenced in a study of blood T cell repertoires in COVID-19. Sequencing was performed with immunoSEQ multiplex PCR; in TCRdb, only in-frame clones are kept and a portion is missing. The repertoire holds 110,000 to 150,000 clones, with around 90% as singletons. Sequencing was done on a sample of peripheral blood. The receptors come from a woman aged 45-60 years with acute or convalescent COVID-19.

The table lists this clone with a few counts. The V gene is TRBV28, the J gene TRBJ1-3; TRBD1 agrees at 7 bases. The ends lost 1 base at V and 0 bases at J; junction bases unmatched: 3. The CDR3 sequence is 16 residues long. Germline V gene sequence: CDR1 MDHEN, CDR2 SYDVKM. Written as DNA, the CDR3 is TGTGCCAGCAGTTTATATTGGACAGGCTCTGGAAACACCATATATTTT. Residues: CASSLYWTGSGNTIYF.

The chain has TRBV5-1 and TRBJ2-1, with a tentative D call TRBD2 (6 bases). Germline assignment: CDR1 SGHRS and CDR2 YFSETQ. Trimming shortened V by 4 bases and J by 8 bases, and 16 bases separated the two germline ends. This CDR3 is built from 14 residues. CDR3 sequence reads: CASSQGRRDDEQFF. CDR3 coding DNA: TGCGCCAGCAGCCAGGGCCGGAGGGACGATGAGCAGTTCTTC.

The chain uses TRBV10-1 and TRBJ2-1; 8 nucleotides line up with TRBD2. V dropped 0 bases and J dropped 5; count of bases not matched to a gene: 9. Germline-derived CDR1 and CDR2 are WNHNN and SYGVQD (reference sequence). The CDR3 length is 17 residues. CDR3 nucleotides: TGCGCCAGCAGTGAGTCGGCACTAGCGGCTAAAAACAATGAGCAGTTCTTC. It is translated as CASSESALAAKNNEQFF.

This rearrangement joins TRBV19 to TRBJ2-3; maybe TRBD2 (6 bases). The V gene's germline CDR1 is LNHDA and CDR2 SQIVND (reference sequence). This CDR3 is built from 20 residues. V lost 4 bases to trimming and J lost 0 bases, with 26 bases between them. The CDR3 DNA reads TGTGCCAGTAGTACCAGAATGGCTCTCGGCGGGGATTATAGCACAGATACGCAGTATTTT. It codes for CASSTRMALGGDYSTDTQYF.

This rearrangement joins TRBV7-9 to TRBJ1-5, with unresolved D. This CDR3 spans 15 amino acids. Trimming removed 4 bases from V and 0 bases from J, with 10 bases in between. CDR1 SEHNR and CDR2 FQNEAQ come from the germline V gene (reference sequence). The CDR3 loop is CASSSGLYSNQPQHF. The CDR3, as DNA: TGTGCCAGCAGCTCAGGCCTGTATAGCAATCAGCCCCAGCATTTT. Using reference TRBV7-9 and TRBJ1-5 for the parts outside the CDR3, the full variable domain is DTGVSQNPRHKITKRGQNVTFRCDPISEHNRLYWYRQTLGQGPEFLTYFQNEAQLEKSRLLSDRFSAERPKGSFSTLEIQRTEQGDSAMYLCASSSGLYSNQPQHFGDGTRLSIL.

CDR3 sequence: CASSPGTAAGVNEQFF. The CDR3 DNA follows: TGCGCCAGCAGCCCCGGGACAGCCGCCGGGGTCAATGAGCAGTTCTTC. This rearrangement joins TRBV5-1 to TRBJ2-1; 7 positions agree with TRBD1. Unmatched junction bases numbered 13, after V lost 4 bases and J lost 6 bases. There are 16 residues in the CDR3. Germline CDR1 reads SGHRS; CDR2 reads YFSETQ. Based on the CDR3 plus reference TRBV5-1 and TRBJ2-1, the full variable domain is KAGVTQTPRYLIKTRGQQVTLSCSPISGHRSVSWYQQTPGQGLQFLFEYFSETQRNKGNFPGRFSGRQFSNSRSEMNVSTLELGDSALYLCASSPGTAAGVNEQFFGPGTRLTVL.

The chain joins TRBV2 to TRBJ1-4; weak D call: TRBD1 (6 bases). CDR3 length: 15 amino acids. V gave up 1 base and J gave up 5 bases, with 11 bases separating them. Germline V gives CDR1 SNHLY, CDR2 FYNNEI. DNA for the CDR3: TGTGCCAGCAGTGAAGTGGGACATAAGAATGAAAAACTGTTTTTT. It specifies CASSEVGHKNEKLFF.

The count of this clone is one. The CDR3 region is CASSLGTSGAYEQYF. In DNA form, the CDR3 reads TGCGCCAGCAGCTTGGGGACTAGCGGGGCCTACGAGCAGTACTTC. The J gene is TRBJ2-7, the V gene TRBV5-1; 12 bases match TRBD2. The CDR3 extends over 15 amino acids. Germline V gene data show CDR1 as SGHRS and CDR2 as YFSETQ. The trim removed 0 bases at V and 2 bases at J, leaving 0 bases unmatched.

The chain uses TRBV21-1 and TRBJ1-2; TRBD1 is the table's D call, not checked against the DNA. TRBV21-1 corresponds to a pseudogene. This CDR3 spans 17 amino acids. The CDR3 DNA sequence: TGTGCCAGCAGCCGACAATCCACCGGGACAGGGGCACTCGGCTACACCTTC. As protein: CASSRQSTGTGALGYTF.

This chain joins TRBV6-5 and TRBJ2-7; no reliable D call. The V and J ends lost 6 bases and 0 bases respectively, with 9 bases between them. Germline V gene data show CDR1 as MNHEY and CDR2 as SVGAGI. CDR3 length equals 13 residues. The CDR3 loop is CASRPQYSYEQYF. The CDR3 bases are TGTGCCAGCAGGCCTCAGTACTCCTACGAGCAGTACTTC.

This sequence joins TRBV19 and TRBJ2-7; D unresolved. The CDR3 loop spans 14 amino acids. Between the trimmed V and J ends, which lost 6 bases and 0 bases, there was a span of 12 bases. Germline-derived CDR1 and CDR2 are LNHDA and SQIVND (reference sequence). The CDR3 DNA reads TGTGCCAGTAGCCAGACACTCAACTCCTACGAGCAGTACTTC. Translating gives CASSQTLNSYEQYF. Complete variable domain (other parts from reference TRBV19 and TRBJ2-7): DGGITQSPKYLFRKEGQNVTLSCEQNLNHDAMYWYRQDPGQGLRLIYYSQIVNDFQKGDIAEGYSVSREKKESFPLTVTSAQKNPTAFYLCASSQTLNSYEQYFGPGTRLTVT.

DNA for the CDR3: TGTGCCAGCAGTGACGGTCTAGCGGGAGATGAGCAGTTCTTC. It specifies CASSDGLAGDEQFF. The chain combines TRBV6-4 with TRBJ2-1; TRBD2 agrees at 10 bases. This CDR3 is 14 amino acids long. Germline trimming cut 2 bases from V and 8 bases from J; bases unmatched to any gene: 3. CDR1 and CDR2 from the germline V gene are MRHNA and SNTAGT.

The rearrangement joins TRBV25-1 to TRBJ1-5, with 7 positions matching TRBD1. The CDR3 totals 14 residues. The ends lost 8 bases at V and 5 bases at J; junction bases unmatched: 9. Germline CDR1 reads MGHDK; CDR2 reads SYGVNS. CDR3 protein: CASSQTGWDQPQHF. The CDR3 nucleotides are TGTGCCAGCTCCCAGACAGGGTGGGATCAGCCCCAGCATTTT.

The chain recombines TRBV2 with TRBJ2-5; the match to TRBD1 covers 8 bases. J was trimmed by 4 bases and V by 6 bases; bases with no gene match: 7. This CDR3 has 14 residues. The V gene's germline CDR1 is SNHLY and CDR2 FYNNEI. This CDR3 reads CASSRRGPGETQYF. The CDR3 DNA follows: TGTGCCAGCAGCCGCAGGGGGCCGGGAGAGACCCAGTACTTC.

The chain is built from TRBV10-3 and TRBJ1-1; 7 nucleotides line up with TRBD1. CDR1 and CDR2 (germline): ENHRY, SYGVKD. V was clipped by 6 bases and J by 6 bases; unmatched bases: 10. The CDR3 totals 14 residues. The CDR3 is CAISRQGGQAEAFF. As DNA, the CDR3 is TGTGCCATCAGCCGACAGGGAGGACAGGCTGAAGCTTTCTTT.

A word on this clone: This CDR3 is also generated by other DNA sequences in the sample. The chain carries TRBV6-5 and TRBJ1-1; D is unclear. The germline V gene encodes CDR1 MNHEY and CDR2 SVGAGI. The CDR3 has 14 amino acids. Trimming stripped 2 bases from V and 0 bases from J, with 7 bases between. CDR3 nucleotide sequence: TGTGCCAGCAGTTACGCAGAAATGAACACTGAAGCTTTCTTT. Its protein product is CASSYAEMNTEAFF.

This clone was observed a single time. The CDR3 reads CASSQERRGAGAQYF. In DNA form, the CDR3 reads TGCGCCAGCAGCCAAGAACGTCGAGGGGCGGGGGCCCAGTACTTC. The rearrangement joins TRBV4-1 to TRBJ2-5; 7 nucleotides agree with TRBD2. The CDR3 spans 15 residues. V trimming: 0 bases; J trimming: 9 bases; junction bases outside the gene matches: 10. The V gene's germline CDR1 is MGHRA and CDR2 YSYEKL.

This clone was counted between two and nine times. The V call is TRBV28, the J call TRBJ1-2; 8 bases are a match to TRBD1. Trimming at V came to 7 bases and at J to 0 bases, leaving 4 bases not matched to a gene. The CDR3 runs to 14 residues. Germline CDR1 MDHEN, CDR2 SYDVKM. CDR3 residues: CASTGGQANYGYTF. The DNA for the CDR3 is TGTGCCAGCACCGGGGGACAGGCTAACTATGGCTACACCTTC.

J is TRBJ2-2 and V is TRBV7-3, with 8 nucleotides matching TRBD1. With V trimmed by 6 bases and J by 0 bases, 6 bases remained unmatched. Germline CDR1 reads SGHTA; CDR2 reads FQGTGA. CDR3 length: 16 residues. The CDR3 is CASSSGGLANTGELFF. The CDR3 DNA is TGTGCCAGCAGTTCAGGGGGCCTAGCGAACACCGGGGAGCTGTTTTTT.

The V and J genes are TRBV29-1 and TRBJ1-2, with TRBD1 as a possible D gene (6 bases). Trimming removed 3 bases at V and 7 bases at J, with 12 bases between. From germline, CDR1 is SQVTM and CDR2 ANQGSEA. This CDR3 spans 12 amino acids. The CDR3 region is CSVESGAGGYTF. The CDR3 DNA reads as TGCAGCGTTGAGTCAGGGGCGGGTGGCTACACCTTC.